This T cell receptor (beta chain) was recorded in a study of blood T cell repertoires in COVID-19. Background on the study: Acute and convalescent COVID-19 samples came from the United States, Italy and Spain. T cells, B-cell-depleted T cells, or PBMCs provided the cDNA or gDNA that served as material.

How the authors handled the data: Amplified reference gene primers provided the basis for estimating nucleated cell counts. Profiled with immunoSEQ multiplex PCR; TCRdb holds only in-frame clones, not every one. Clone size and the V and J calls come from that table; the DNA yielded D and trimming. The repertoire has some 350,000 clones, around 87% of them found once; the top ten carry 2.5% to 3.5%. The receptor comes from a human donor in a cohort sampled during active COVID-19. Sequenced input: peripheral blood.

CDR3 DNA sequence: TGTGCCAGCAGCTGGGGGACAGGTAGCTACGAGCAGTACTTC. This translates into CASSWGTGSYEQYF. This chain uses TRBV5-4 with TRBJ2-7; 8 bases are a match to TRBD1. The CDR3 is 14 residues long. Germline CDR1 is SGHNT and CDR2 is YYREEE (reference sequence). With 3 bases clipped from V and 3 bases from J, the junction kept 5 bases outside the gene matches.